This T cell receptor beta chain was identified in a study of blood T cell repertoires in COVID-19 (TCRdb year 2020). In terms of the full investigation: The collaborator samples originated in the United States, Italy and Spain and spanned the acute and convalescent phases of COVID-19. A de-identified subject ID, COVID-19 status, age in years and sex were almost always included in the sample metadata. Samples came from the ongoing ImmuneRACE study (first 160 participants) plus 1,254 subjects from 6 global collaborators. The repertoires were released in a freely available public database intended as a resource for research on the immune response to SARS-CoV-2. The prospective study material was composed of cDNA or gDNA derived from T cells, B-cell-depleted T cells, or PBMCs. Where available, HLA class I and class II types were obtained from metadata supplied by the sample provider rather than from assay-based typing. The dataset comprised deeply sampled blood TCRbeta repertoires from subjects exposed to, actively infected with, or recovered from COVID-19.

TCRbeta CDR3 regions were amplified from genomic DNA by means of the immunoSEQ Assay, a bias-controlled multiplex PCR. In the source study's methods: Nucleated cell counts per sample were estimated from amplification of reference gene primers within the assay. To quantify the absolute abundance of each unique TCRbeta CDR3 rearrangement, sequence reads were collapsed and filtered. For each sample, productive Simpson clonality was calculated as the square root of Simpson's diversity index over productive rearrangements. The immuneACCESS repertoire file appears here via TCRdb, limited to in-frame rearrangements. These files lack a portion of the clones; in checked studies, under half of the deficit traces to unresolved V genes, and the cause of the others is not known. V and J calls and clone size come straight from that table; D and trimming were deduced from the DNA. The sample table lists more than 200,000 clones, 80% to 85% of them with a count of one. The ten top clones hold 8% to 9% of the sample.

In Seattle, one collaborating source enrolled patients while the infection was active and tracked those patients longitudinally over the course of disease. Each collaborating institution followed its own protocols to collect whole blood in K2EDTA tubes. For TCRbeta analysis, collaborators shipped samples in one of three forms: frozen whole blood, isolated PBMCs, or DNA extracted from either of those sample types. Findings and caveats that apply to the study as a whole: How much clinical and demographic metadata was included differed by source and by participant, and the metadata was provided uncurated.

With respect to this clone: No antigen is known for it. Base-call qualities are not available, and no considerably larger clone is one nucleotide away.

Based on the germline V gene, the CDR1 and CDR2 sequences are MDHEN and SYDVKM. Taken from cysteine to phenylalanine, the CDR3 has 17 residues. CDR3 DNA is the only sequence kept; it has 51 bases, read in frame from the first base. V drops 6 bases and J drops 0 bases, leaving 18 bases in between. The TCR originated in a woman aged 80 or older with COVID-19, enrolled during active disease. The sample consisted of peripheral blood. This chain joins TRBV28 to TRBJ2-1; the D segment could be TRBD2, given 5 matching bases. The nucleotides read TGTGCCAGCAGGTCGGGGAGCGGACCGAGCTCCTACAATGAGCAGTTCTTC. This sequence encodes CASRSGSGPSSYNEQFF.